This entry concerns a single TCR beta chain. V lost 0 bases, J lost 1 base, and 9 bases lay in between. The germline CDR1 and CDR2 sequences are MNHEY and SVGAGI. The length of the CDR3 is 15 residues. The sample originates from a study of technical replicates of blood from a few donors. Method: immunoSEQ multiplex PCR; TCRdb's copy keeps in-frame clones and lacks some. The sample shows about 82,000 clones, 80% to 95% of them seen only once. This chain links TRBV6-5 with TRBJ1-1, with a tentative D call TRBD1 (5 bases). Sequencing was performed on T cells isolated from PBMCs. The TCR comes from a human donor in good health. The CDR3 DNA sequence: TGTGCCAGCAGTTACTCGGACAACCAGAACACTGAAGCTTTCTTT. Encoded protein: CASSYSDNQNTEAFF.